This T cell receptor beta chain stems from a study of blood T cells in healthy people across ages. This clonotype was seen at least ten times. The CDR3 covers 15 residues. V gave up 6 bases and J gave up 2 bases, with 16 bases separating them. Germline CDR1 is SGHAT and CDR2 is FQNNGV. Using a J-beta primer mix together with a sample-barcoded 5' primer, a second PCR was run for roughly 7 to 12 cycles. TCRdb reanalysed the 5' RACE reads using MiXCR and keeps one entry per CDR3 protein. The table records 800,000 to 950,000 distinct CDR3 sequences, 25% to 35% of them present only once. This same sample was also taken into another study, of T cells of mothers and their children.

The TCR was taken from a woman between 40 and 55 years old in good health. The sequenced sample consisted of blood. The genes are TRBV11-2 and TRBJ2-5, with D perhaps matching TRBD1 (5 bases). For the CDR3, the DNA is TGTGCCAGCAGGGGGATAAGGAAGGGGCAAGAGACCCAGTACTTC. This codes for CASRGIRKGQETQYF.